This T cell receptor (beta chain) was identified in a study of T cells in Graves' hyperthyroidism and ophthalmopathy. Remarks on this clonotype: Its antigen is not identified.

RNA transcripts yielded amplified TCR beta CDR3 regions. An initial round of RT-PCR targeting the TCR CDR3 relied on the HTBI primer set. TCRdb reanalysed the multiplex PCR reads using MiXCR and keeps one entry per CDR3 protein. The sample contains hundreds of thousands of distinct CDR3 sequences, about 17% of which appear only once. General study results and limits: The model forecast ophthalmopathy, anticipating it by a median around 6.5 months before onset.

The germline V gene encodes CDR1 MNHEY and CDR2 SVGEGT. The CDR3 extends over 14 amino acids. Trimming removed 5 bases at V and 4 bases at J, with 14 bases between. This TCR was recovered from a woman aged 45 to 65 with Graves' hyperthyroidism that later progressed to Graves' ophthalmopathy. The specimen sequenced was blood. The J gene is TRBJ1-1, the V gene TRBV6-2 or TRBV6-3, with D possibly TRBD1 on 6 matching bases. This CDR3 is CASSDVRGTTEAFF. Here the CDR3 DNA reads TGTGCCAGCAGTGACGTCAGGGGTACCACTGAAGCTTTCTTT.